The 23 T cell receptor beta chains given below trace back to one sample, sequenced in a study of identical twins. TCRdb called the 5' RACE reads again in MiXCR, with one record for every CDR3 protein. The table has approximately 1.8 million distinct CDR3 sequences, about 32% seen once. Specimen: cord blood. These receptor sequences come from a newborn girl in good health.

This clonotype was counted only a few times. J is TRBJ2-3 and V is TRBV6-1; 8 nucleotides agree with TRBD1. CDR3 length: 14 amino acids. Per germline, CDR1 MNHNS and CDR2 SASEGT. The trim removed 7 bases at V and 5 bases at J, leaving 8 bases unmatched. The CDR3 DNA is TGTGCCAGCATAAAGGACAGGGTGGAAGATACGCAGTATTTT. This encodes CASIKDRVEDTQYF.

The genes are TRBV12-3 or TRBV12-4 and TRBJ2-3, with 7 bases aligning to TRBD1. V lost 6 bases and J lost 0; bases outside the gene matches: 9. CDR3 length equals 16 residues. The CDR3: CASRPRQGTSTDTQYF. In DNA form, the CDR3 reads TGTGCCAGCAGGCCGAGACAGGGCACTAGCACAGATACGCAGTATTTT.

The table lists this clonotype with a few counts. The V call is TRBV29-1, the J call TRBJ1-4, with no clear D. CDR1 and CDR2 from the germline V gene are SQVTM and ANQGSEA. V was shortened by 7 bases and J by 7 bases, with 13 bases between the two germline ends. This CDR3 spans 12 amino acids. In DNA, the CDR3 is TGCAGCGCCTCGACCTGGGGTGAAAAACTGTTTTTT. Translated, it gives CSASTWGEKLFF.

This clonotype was seen a handful of times. The chain carries TRBV3-1 and TRBJ2-7; D may be TRBD2 (6 bases). The CDR3 extends over 14 amino acids. Trimming took off 1 base at V and 1 base at J, with 8 bases between the two ends. Germline V gene data show CDR1 as LGHDT and CDR2 as YNNKEL (reference sequence). The CDR3 spells CASSQASVSYEQYF. Here the CDR3 DNA reads TGTGCCAGCAGCCAAGCTAGCGTATCCTACGAGCAGTACTTC.

This clonotype has just one count. This chain links TRBV7-2 with TRBJ1-4; maybe TRBD1 (5 bases). The ends were cut back, 8 bases at V and 6 bases at J, with 10 bases in the middle. The CDR3 extends over 12 amino acids. Germline assignment: CDR1 SGHTA and CDR2 FQGNSA. CDR3: CASHGTDEKLFF. CDR3 DNA sequence: TGTGCCAGCCACGGGACGGATGAAAAACTGTTTTTT.

The chain is built from TRBV5-1 and TRBJ1-1; D remains unclear. The CDR3 contains 15 residues. V was cut by 1 base and J by 0 bases, with 10 bases left in between. Germline V gene sequence: CDR1 SGHRS, CDR2 YFSETQ. CDR3 amino acids: CASSLRATMNTEAFF. The DNA of the CDR3 is TGCGCCAGCAGCTTGAGGGCGACAATGAACACTGAAGCTTTCTTT.

J is TRBJ2-5 and V is TRBV20-1; D might be TRBD1 or TRBD2, each matching 7 bases. CDR3 length: 15 amino acids. The germline gives CDR1 DFQATT, CDR2 SNEGSKA (reference sequence). Trimming cost V 3 bases and J 1 base, with 15 bases left between them. The CDR3 nucleotides are TGCAGTGCTAGGTTGGGCAGGGGGGGCCAAGAGACCCAGTACTTC. Protein: CSARLGRGGQETQYF.

Only a few counts were recorded for this clonotype. CDR3 coding DNA: TGCAGTGCTACGAAAACAGGGGGGAGCTCCTACAATGAGCAGTACTTC. The encoded protein is CSATKTGGSSYNEQYF. The genes are TRBV20-1 and TRBJ2-7; 8 bases align to TRBD1. The germline CDR1 and CDR2 sequences are DFQATT and SNEGSKA (reference sequence). With V trimmed by 4 bases and J by 7 bases, 18 bases remained unmatched. The CDR3 contains 16 residues.

This clonotype was recorded many times. V usage is TRBV28 and J usage is TRBJ2-5; D assignment may be TRBD1 or TRBD2 (5 bases each). Germline CDR1 MDHEN, CDR2 SYDVKM. Trimming removed 3 bases from V and 5 bases from J, with 10 bases in between. This CDR3 comprises 13 residues. CDR3: CASSFQGEETQYF. The DNA of the CDR3 is TGTGCCAGCAGTTTTCAGGGAGAGGAGACCCAGTACTTC. The whole variable domain, filled in from reference TRBV28 and TRBJ2-5, reads DVKVTQSSRYLVKRTGEKVFLECVQDMDHENMFWYRQDPGLGLRLIYFSYDVKMKEKGDIPEGYSVSREKKERFSLILESASTNQTSMYLCASSFQGEETQYFGPGTRLLVL.

This clonotype was seen a handful of times. The DNA for the CDR3 is TGTGCCAGCAAACCGGGGTTGGCAACTAATGAAAAACTGTTTTTT. This sequence encodes CASKPGLATNEKLFF. J is TRBJ1-4 and V is TRBV12-3 or TRBV12-4; no clear D. V lost 7 bases and J lost 0, with 12 bases in between. The CDR3 consists of 15 residues.

This clonotype was recorded a few times. V usage is TRBV20-1 and J usage is TRBJ2-1; 8 bases align to TRBD2. The CDR3 covers 14 residues. Germline-derived CDR1 and CDR2 are DFQATT and SNEGSKA (reference sequence). V lost 1 base to trimming and J lost 8 bases; unmatched junction nucleotides: 7. The CDR3 DNA is TGCAGTGCTAGAGTCGTCGCCGGGAGGGATGAGCAGTTCTTC. Protein: CSARVVAGRDEQFF.

This chain uses TRBV20-1 with TRBJ1-5; TRBD1 is a possible D gene (5 bases). Germline V gene sequence: CDR1 DFQATT, CDR2 SNEGSKA (reference sequence). Trimming removed 1 base at V and 6 bases at J, with 16 bases between. The CDR3 is 15 amino acids. CDR3 sequence (DNA): TGCAGTGCTAGAGCTCCTAACGCGGGGGGTCAGCCCCAGCATTTT. The encoded protein is CSARAPNAGGQPQHF.

This chain connects TRBV20-1 to TRBJ2-3; D is possibly TRBD2 (5 bases). The CDR3 is 14 amino acids. V dropped 6 bases and J dropped 0 bases, with 13 bases sitting between them. Germline loops: CDR1 DFQATT, CDR2 SNEGSKA (reference sequence). The CDR3: CSAPWERSTDTQYF. DNA of the CDR3: TGCAGTGCCCCTTGGGAGCGGAGCACAGATACGCAGTATTTT.

The rearrangement uses TRBV27 and TRBJ2-7, with a tentative D call TRBD1 (6 bases). The CDR3 consists of 16 residues. V was trimmed by 2 bases and J by 0 bases, leaving 14 bases between them. Germline V CDR1 and CDR2: MNHEY, SMNVEV (reference sequence). The CDR3 DNA is TGTGCCAGCAGTTTAGGTCTGGGCAGGGGCTCCTACGAGCAGTACTTC. It yields the protein CASSLGLGRGSYEQYF.

CDR3 loop: CSARVSQRGPQETQYF. CDR3 nucleotides: TGCAGTGCTAGAGTTTCCCAGCGGGGACCACAAGAGACCCAGTACTTC. This sequence joins TRBV20-1 and TRBJ2-7, with 7 bases matching TRBD2. The J call is in doubt because the DNA end fits TRBJ2-5 better. The length of the CDR3 is 16 residues. Germline V gene sequence: CDR1 DFQATT, CDR2 SNEGSKA (reference sequence).

This clonotype occurred once. V usage is TRBV10-3 and J usage is TRBJ1-5; D is perhaps TRBD1 (6 bases). The CDR3 loop spans 14 amino acids. V lost 6 bases, J lost 6 bases, and 15 bases lay in between. Germline loops: CDR1 ENHRY, CDR2 SYGVKD. The CDR3 DNA follows: TGTGCCATCAGCGAAAACAGGGAAGGTCAGCCCCAGCATTTT. It is translated as CAISENREGQPQHF.

This sequence joins TRBV20-1 and TRBJ1-1; tentatively, D is TRBD1 (5 bases). The CDR3 loop spans 13 amino acids. Between the trimmed V and J ends, which lost 4 bases and 4 bases, there was a span of 13 bases. CDR1 and CDR2 from the germline V gene are DFQATT and SNEGSKA (reference sequence). CDR3 amino acids: CSANVGRGTEAFF. CDR3 nucleotide sequence: TGCAGTGCTAATGTAGGGAGGGGCACTGAAGCTTTCTTT.

The chain carries TRBV20-1 and TRBJ1-2, with 9 bases matching TRBD1. The V and J ends lost 6 bases and 8 bases, in that order; junction bases with no gene match: 10. Germline lookup yields CDR1 DFQATT and CDR2 SNEGSKA (reference sequence). The CDR3 is 13 amino acids. CDR3 region: CSAATGQGLGYTF. DNA of the CDR3: TGCAGTGCCGCCACGGGACAGGGTTTAGGCTACACCTTC.

This clonotype was counted between two and nine times. This chain links TRBV6-9 with TRBJ1-5; tentative D call: TRBD1 (6 bases). The CDR3 runs 15 residues. Trimming shortened V by 2 bases and J by 7 bases, and 15 bases separated the two germline ends. Looked up from germline, CDR1 is MNHGY and CDR2 is SVAAGI. This CDR3 is CASSYQWQGKQPQHF. CDR3 sequence (DNA): TGTGCCAGCAGTTATCAGTGGCAGGGGAAACAGCCCCAGCATTTT.

The V call is TRBV12-3 or TRBV12-4, the J call TRBJ2-5; D may match TRBD1 or TRBD2 (6 bases each). CDR3 length equals 16 residues. Trimming stripped 3 bases from V and 1 base from J, with 15 bases between. The DNA of the CDR3 is TGTGCCAGCAGTTTGGGTGGGGGGCGCCGCCAAGAGACCCAGTACTTC. Amino acids: CASSLGGGRRQETQYF.

The V call is TRBV12-3 or TRBV12-4, the J call TRBJ1-1; D uncertain. V was trimmed by 2 bases and J by 10 bases, leaving 8 bases between them. This CDR3 contains 11 residues. CDR3 nucleotide sequence: TGTGCCAGCAGTTTAAGGGAGGGAGCTTTCTTT. This codes for CASSLREGAFF.

The CDR3 reads CASSLVGGLDNEQFF. The CDR3 DNA reads as TGTGCCAGCAGCTTGGTCGGCGGCCTCGACAATGAGCAGTTCTTC. The chain carries TRBV5-5 and TRBJ2-1; no clear D gene. Deletions cut 0 bases from V and 5 bases from J, with 12 bases between. The CDR3 is made up of 15 amino acids. Germline V gives CDR1 SGHKS, CDR2 YYEKEE (reference sequence).

The chain combines TRBV5-1 with TRBJ2-6, with D maybe TRBD1 (5 bases). Germline CDR1 is SGHRS and CDR2 is YFSETQ. The V gene lost 6 bases and the J gene lost 0 bases, with 7 bases spanning the gap. The CDR3 is 14 residues long. The DNA of the CDR3 is TGCGCCAGCATGCAGGGCTCTGGGGCCAACGTCCTGACTTTC. Its translation is CASMQGSGANVLTF. The full variable domain, completed using reference TRBV5-1 and TRBJ2-6, is KAGVTQTPRYLIKTRGQQVTLSCSPISGHRSVSWYQQTPGQGLQFLFEYFSETQRNKGNFPGRFSGRQFSNSRSEMNVSTLELGDSALYLCASMQGSGANVLTFGAGSRLTVL.